This T cell receptor (beta chain) was profiled in a study of cytomegalovirus exposure and HLA in healthy donors. Notes on the study in general: Associated with cytomegalovirus, according to the listing, were 170 or so TCR beta chains. In vitro assays verified that three CMV-associated chains recognized CMV antigens specifically. When analyzed later, the rates of TCR association showed variation by HLA locus, with DRB1 the most and HLA-C the fewest.

Vbeta (60) and Jbeta (13) primers were used in the PCR. The assay was immunoSEQ multiplex PCR, and TCRdb's table has in-frame clones only and misses some. Seen here are 70,000 to 95,000 clones, around two thirds observed once, and the top ten hold about 5%. The CDR3 contains 15 residues. V shed 2 bases, J shed 2 bases, and the junction held 3 bases outside the gene matches. Germline CDR1 is MDHEN and CDR2 is SYDVKM. Donors counted as nominally healthy when sampled, yet unrecorded immune exposures were likely. About this clone itself: Its antigen is as yet unknown.

The chain employs TRBV28 and TRBJ2-7; 10 bases map to TRBD1. This receptor was identified in a woman aged 25 to 39 in good health and CMV-seropositive. Specimen: PBMCs. CDR3 coding DNA: TGTGCCAGCAGTTTAGGTGGACAGGGGGCCTACGAGCAGTACTTC. Its protein is CASSLGGQGAYEQYF.